The 20 T cell receptor beta chains reported below all come from one sample, sequenced in a study of beta chain features in type 1 diabetes. Reverse transcription of all isolated RNA meant that expressed TCRB transcripts were sequenced. The table came from immunoSEQ multiplex PCR; TCRdb's copy has only in-frame clones and leaves some out. The sample gives fewer than 900,000 clones, 15% to 20% of which show up once; 0.023% is in the top ten. The sample taken for sequencing was naive CD4+ T cells from blood. All receptors derive from a woman aged 18-35 years in good health.

The V gene is TRBV15, the J gene TRBJ2-1, with TRBD1 as a possible D gene (7 bases). Germline CDR1 and CDR2: LNHNV and YYDKDF (reference sequence). The V and J ends lost 0 bases and 6 bases respectively, with 18 bases between them. The CDR3 has 17 amino acids. For the CDR3, the DNA is TGTGCCACCAGCAGAGAAAGAGGACCAGGGGGAGGCAATGAGCAGTTCTTC. Its translation: CATSRERGPGGGNEQFF.

J is TRBJ2-5 and V is TRBV6-5; TRBD2 matches at 11 bases. This CDR3 is built from 13 residues. Germline loops: CDR1 MNHEY, CDR2 SVGAGI. The V segment lost 9 bases and the J segment 4 bases; nucleotides outside the gene matches: 4. CDR3 residues: CASSGRARETQYF. For the CDR3, the DNA is TGTGCCAGTAGCGGGAGGGCCAGAGAGACCCAGTACTTC.

V gene TRBV7-9 combines with J gene TRBJ1-1; D remains ambiguous. Trimming took off 4 bases at V and 3 bases at J, with 9 bases between the two ends. This CDR3 is built from 13 residues. Germline V gives CDR1 SEHNR, CDR2 FQNEAQ (reference sequence). The CDR3 spells CASSSGLHTEAFF. DNA of the CDR3: TGTGCCAGCAGCTCTGGACTTCACACTGAAGCTTTCTTT.

This clone was seen a few times. V gene TRBV28 combines with J gene TRBJ1-1; TRBD1 agrees at 10 bases. Germline V gene sequence: CDR1 MDHEN, CDR2 SYDVKM. The length of the CDR3 is 15 residues. Trimming removed 5 bases from V and 7 bases from J; junction bases left unmatched: 10. CDR3 loop: CASSPAGTGVNEAFF. CDR3 nucleotide sequence: TGTGCCAGCAGTCCGGCCGGGACAGGGGTTAATGAAGCTTTCTTT. The entire variable domain, with the rest obtained from reference TRBV28 and TRBJ1-1, is as follows: DVKVTQSSRYLVKRTGEKVFLECVQDMDHENMFWYRQDPGLGLRLIYFSYDVKMKEKGDIPEGYSVSREKKERFSLILESASTNQTSMYLCASSPAGTGVNEAFFGQGTRLTVV.

In this sample, this clone turned up a few times. The V call is TRBV18, the J call TRBJ2-5; no firm D call. The CDR3 runs 15 residues. From germline, CDR1 is KGHSH and CDR2 LQKENI. Trimming removed 2 bases at V and 5 bases at J, with 15 bases between. CDR3 DNA sequence: TGTGCCAGCTCACCAATGGCGTATAAGGCGGAGACCCAGTACTTC. Amino acid sequence: CASSPMAYKAETQYF.

CDR3 protein: CASSLAPGGADTQYF. The CDR3 DNA reads TGTGCCAGCAGCTTAGCCCCGGGAGGGGCAGATACGCAGTATTTT. The chain recombines TRBV7-2 with TRBJ2-3; 8 nucleotides agree with TRBD2. The V segment lost 0 bases and the J segment 4 bases; nucleotides outside the gene matches: 3. This CDR3 contains 15 residues. The germline gives CDR1 SGHTA, CDR2 FQGNSA.

The V gene is TRBV5-4, the J gene TRBJ2-4; D is unresolved. Germline V CDR1 and CDR2: SGHNT, YYREEE (reference sequence). The germline V and J ends were trimmed by 1 base and 1 base, with 12 bases remaining between them. This CDR3 comprises 16 residues. The CDR3 loop is CASSLLLSGAKNIQYF. Here the CDR3 DNA reads TGTGCCAGCAGCTTGCTTCTCAGTGGGGCCAAAAACATTCAGTACTTC.

This clone was seen only a few times. The rearrangement uses TRBV28 and TRBJ1-4; D unresolved. Germline CDR1 reads MDHEN; CDR2 reads SYDVKM. Trimming cost V 2 bases and J 7 bases, with 11 bases left between them. This CDR3 contains 14 residues. The CDR3 nucleotides are TGTGCCAGCAGTTTACCCAGGCTGGCTGAAAAACTGTTTTTT. Protein sequence: CASSLPRLAEKLFF.

This chain links TRBV18 with TRBJ2-3; no firm D call. The germline V and J ends were trimmed by 2 bases and 4 bases, with 4 bases remaining between them. Germline values: CDR1 KGHSH, CDR2 LQKENI. The CDR3 is 12 amino acids. The CDR3 sequence is CASSPYADTQYF. The CDR3 DNA follows: TGTGCCAGCTCACCATATGCAGATACGCAGTATTTT.

The V call is TRBV10-3, the J call TRBJ2-1; TRBD1 aligns across 8 bases. The CDR3 is made up of 14 amino acids. V dropped 7 bases and J dropped 7; count of bases not matched to a gene: 9. Germline V gene sequence: CDR1 ENHRY, CDR2 SYGVKD. CDR3 amino acids: CAIKGGQGGNEQFF. In DNA, the CDR3 is TGTGCCATCAAGGGAGGACAGGGTGGTAATGAGCAGTTCTTC.

This clone came up once. The rearrangement uses TRBV5-1 and TRBJ2-5; 7 bases fit TRBD1. The J call is doubtful: the DNA matches TRBJ2-7 better. The V gene's germline CDR1 is SGHRS and CDR2 YFSETQ. CDR3 length: 16 residues. The CDR3: CASSLGNGQGAYEQYF. The CDR3 bases are TGCGCCAGCAGCTTGGGTAACGGTCAGGGGGCCTACGAGCAGTACTTC.

In this sample, this clone turned up a few times. In DNA, the CDR3 is TGCAGCGTAGCCGGGACGACCTACGAGCAGTACTTC. It yields the protein CSVAGTTYEQYF. The rearrangement uses TRBV29-1 and TRBJ2-5; D tentatively fits TRBD1 or TRBD2 (5 bases each). The J call is uncertain, as TRBJ2-7 better fits the DNA end. The CDR3 runs to 12 residues. Germline assignment: CDR1 SQVTM and CDR2 ANQGSEA.

The genes are TRBV10-3 and TRBJ1-4; weak D call: TRBD1 (6 bases). Trimming removed 2 bases at V and 14 bases at J, with 18 bases between. The CDR3 is made up of 14 amino acids. Germline V gives CDR1 ENHRY, CDR2 SYGVKD. In DNA, the CDR3 is TGTGCCATCAGTGAGGTTGCAGGGGCCGGTACCCTGTTTTTT. Protein product: CAISEVAGAGTLFF.

This sequence joins TRBV6-5 and TRBJ2-7; TRBD1 might be the D (6 bases). The germline V gene has CDR1 MNHEY and CDR2 SVGAGI. The CDR3 has 14 amino acids. Between the trimmed V and J ends, which lost 6 bases and 4 bases, there was a span of 16 bases. In nucleotides, the CDR3 is TGTGCCAGCAGCCCCGGACAGAGAGTTTACGAGCAGTACTTC. Translating it yields CASSPGQRVYEQYF.

This clone has more than one count but fewer than ten. The CDR3 DNA reads TGCGCCAGCAGTCAATGCCGGACAGGGGGCAAAGAGACCCAGTACTTC. Translation gives CASSQCRTGGKETQYF. The J gene is TRBJ2-5, the V gene TRBV23-1; 11 bases agree with TRBD1. Being an ORF, TRBV23-1 has a function that is uncertain. CDR3 length: 16 amino acids. V lost 1 base and J lost 3; bases outside the gene matches: 4.

The chain couples TRBV11-2 to TRBJ2-1; D remains unclear. The CDR3 consists of 14 residues. With 3 bases removed from V and 0 bases from J, the gap between germline ends came to 6 bases. The germline gives CDR1 SGHAT, CDR2 FQNNGV. CDR3 region: CASSLGYSYNEQFF. The CDR3 DNA follows: TGTGCCAGCAGCTTGGGTTACTCCTACAATGAGCAGTTCTTC.

The CDR3 nucleotides read TGTGCCAGCAGTGCTAGCTCTGGGGCCAACGTCCTGACTTTC. It translates to CASSASSGANVLTF. V is TRBV28 and J is TRBJ2-6; D unresolved. Germline V CDR1 and CDR2: MDHEN, SYDVKM. This CDR3 comprises 14 residues. V dropped 5 bases and J dropped 0 bases, with 5 bases sitting between them. Full variable domain (remainder filled in from reference TRBV28 and TRBJ2-6): DVKVTQSSRYLVKRTGEKVFLECVQDMDHENMFWYRQDPGLGLRLIYFSYDVKMKEKGDIPEGYSVSREKKERFSLILESASTNQTSMYLCASSASSGANVLTFGAGSRLTVL.

This clone has just a few counts. This rearrangement joins TRBV29-1 to TRBJ2-2; D is possibly TRBD1 or TRBD2 (7 bases each). V was shortened by 8 bases and J by 4 bases, with 17 bases between the two germline ends. Per the germline V gene, CDR1 is SQVTM and CDR2 is ANQGSEA. This CDR3 spans 14 amino acids. The CDR3 loop is CSSGGGSCTGELFF. CDR3 in DNA: TGCAGCTCAGGGGGGGGGAGCTGCACCGGGGAGCTGTTTTTT.

A note on this clone: Additional DNA sequences in this sample encode the identical CDR3. The CDR3 coding sequence is TGTGCCAGCAGACTATTGACAGATACGCAGTATTTT. Amino acid sequence: CASRLLTDTQYF. The chain joins TRBV6-5 to TRBJ2-3, with D unresolved. Germline loops: CDR1 MNHEY, CDR2 SVGAGI. The CDR3 totals 12 residues. Trimming took off 6 bases at V and 3 bases at J, with 7 bases between the two ends.

This clone was observed a handful of times. This chain links TRBV7-2 with TRBJ2-3; D is unresolved. Per germline, CDR1 SGHTA and CDR2 FQGNSA. This CDR3 comprises 15 residues. V was clipped by 5 bases and J by 4 bases, with 16 bases between them. The CDR3 loop is CASSLRQHPPDTQYF. DNA for the CDR3: TGTGCCAGCAGCCTAAGACAACACCCCCCAGATACGCAGTATTTT.